A single sample is the source of the 12 T cell receptor beta chains below, sequenced in a study of T-cell memory formation after mild COVID-19. TCRdb called the 5' RACE reads again in MiXCR, with one record for every CDR3 protein. Found here are roughly 450,000 distinct CDR3 sequences, roughly 18% of them singletons; the top ten hold 20% to 25%. Sequencing was done on a sample of PBMCs or a T cell subset sorted from them (not recorded which). These receptors all come from a man aged 18 to 30 who had mild COVID-19 (a few samples of this study predate the infection). Cell type and time point are not known.

The V call is TRBV9, the J call TRBJ2-5; D possibly matches TRBD1 or TRBD2 (5 bases each). The CDR3 is 15 residues long. CDR1 is SGDLS, CDR2 YYNGEE, per germline. Trimming pared 3 bases from V and 4 bases from J, leaving 16 bases between. The CDR3 bases are TGTGCCAGCAGCGCGGCCCGGGGACCGAGAGAGACCCAGTACTTC. Amino acids: CASSAARGPRETQYF.

This clonotype has just a few counts. The chain employs TRBV12-3 or TRBV12-4 and TRBJ1-4; tentatively, D is TRBD1 (5 bases). The V end was cut by 1 base, the J end by 10 bases, with 10 bases between. The CDR3 runs to 13 residues. CDR3 amino acids: CASSLVGGGKLFF. CDR3 bases: TGTGCCAGCAGTTTAGTCGGGGGTGGAAAACTGTTTTTT.

As for this clonotype: Sequence at one end of the junction differs from germline and may be a read error. The chain joins TRBV14 to TRBJ1-5; D is uncertain. The germline CDR1 and CDR2 sequences are SGHDN and FVKESK. CDR3 size: 13 residues. The CDR3 region has the DNA TGTGCCAGCAGCCAACGGACTAATCACCCCCAGCATTTT. Protein: CASSQRTNHPQHF.

This clonotype appeared a few times. The rearrangement joins TRBV5-1 to TRBJ1-1; D possibly corresponds to TRBD1 (6 bases). With 1 base removed from V and 3 bases from J, the gap between germline ends came to 13 bases. Germline V gene lookup returns CDR1 SGHRS and CDR2 YFSETQ. The CDR3 is 15 amino acids. The CDR3 DNA sequence: TGCGCCAGCAGCTTGCAGGGGCCGGCCTACACTGAAGCTTTCTTT. It specifies CASSLQGPAYTEAFF.

This clonotype came up many times. The chain recombines TRBV5-1 with TRBJ2-5; a weak D match, TRBD1 (6 bases). Germline values: CDR1 SGHRS, CDR2 YFSETQ. V lost 4 bases and J lost 5, with 12 bases in between. The CDR3 consists of 13 residues. The CDR3 DNA reads TGCGCCAGCAGCCTCCAGGGGTCGGAGACCCAGTACTTC. This codes for CASSLQGSETQYF. The full variable domain, in which reference TRBV5-1 and TRBJ2-5 provide the parts outside the CDR3, is KAGVTQTPRYLIKTRGQQVTLSCSPISGHRSVSWYQQTPGQGLQFLFEYFSETQRNKGNFPGRFSGRQFSNSRSEMNVSTLELGDSALYLCASSLQGSETQYFGPGTRLLVL.

This clonotype has only a few counts. The chain carries TRBV12-3 or TRBV12-4 and TRBJ1-1; D not certain. V lost 2 bases, J lost 0 bases, and 10 bases lay in between. CDR3 length: 15 residues. Written as DNA, the CDR3 is TGTGCCAGCAGTTTATTGGCAGGTGTGAACACTGAAGCTTTCTTT. Protein sequence: CASSLLAGVNTEAFF.

This clonotype has a single count. CDR3 residues: CASSTDRGSTDTQYF. CDR3 sequence (DNA): TGCGCCAGCAGCACGGACAGGGGGAGCACAGATACGCAGTATTTT. The chain joins TRBV5-1 to TRBJ2-3, with 10 bases that match TRBD1. Germline CDR1 SGHRS, CDR2 YFSETQ. Trimming removed 4 bases from V and 0 bases from J; junction bases left unmatched: 2. The CDR3 is 15 residues long.

The J gene is TRBJ1-5, the V gene TRBV6-2 or TRBV6-3; 7 bases agree with TRBD1. Germline V gives CDR1 MNHEY, CDR2 SVGEGT. The V and J ends lost 2 bases and 7 bases, in that order; junction bases with no gene match: 2. The CDR3 contains 13 residues. CDR3 in amino acids: CASSYQGGQPQHF. The CDR3 coding sequence is TGTGCCAGCAGTTACCAGGGGGGCCAGCCCCAGCATTTT.

This rearrangement joins TRBV20-1 to TRBJ2-5, with 10 bases fitting TRBD2. CDR3 length: 14 amino acids. The germline gives CDR1 DFQATT, CDR2 SNEGSKA (reference sequence). The ends lost 4 bases at V and 0 bases at J; junction bases unmatched: 2. In DNA form, the CDR3 reads TGCAGTGCTATAGCGGGGGGATACCAAGAGACCCAGTACTTC. This translates into CSAIAGGYQETQYF.

This clonotype was counted a few times. The chain uses TRBV28 and TRBJ2-7; 7 bases are a match to TRBD2. The ends lost 8 bases at V and 3 bases at J; junction bases unmatched: 4. This CDR3 is built from 12 residues. Germline CDR1 is MDHEN and CDR2 is SYDVKM. The CDR3 DNA sequence: TGTGCCAGCTCGGGGGGAGTCTACGAGCAGTACGTC. Translating it yields CASSGGVYEQYV.

The chain is built from TRBV10-2 and TRBJ2-1; TRBD2 is a possible D gene (6 bases). The CDR3 has 13 residues. V lost 6 bases, J lost 8 bases, and 14 bases lay in between. Germline CDR1 is WSHSY and CDR2 is SAAADI. The CDR3 sequence: CASRETGGDEQFF. The CDR3 bases are TGCGCCAGCAGAGAGACTGGAGGGGATGAGCAGTTCTTC.

CDR3 bases: TGTGCCAGTAGTATCGAACTCGCGAACACCGGGGAGCTGTTTTTT. Translated, it gives CASSIELANTGELFF. V gene TRBV19 combines with J gene TRBJ2-2, with unresolved D. V shed 3 bases and J shed 0 bases, with 8 bases lying between them. This CDR3 spans 15 amino acids. In germline, CDR1 is LNHDA, CDR2 SQIVND (reference sequence).